This TCR beta chain was captured in a study of chemoradiotherapy in HPV16-positive cancers. Overall study: A couple of HPV16-positive patients' cells yielded candidate HPV-specific clones and common motifs.

Sequencing used immunoSEQ multiplex PCR; TCRdb keeps in-frame clones, though not all of them. The sample lists more than 750 clones, approximately 90% occurring once. The germline V gene encodes CDR1 DFQATT and CDR2 SNEGSKA (reference sequence). Between the trimmed V and J ends, which lost 3 bases and 4 bases, there was a span of 6 bases. The CDR3 has 11 amino acids. The origin of this receptor is a human donor with HPV-associated anogenital cancer. The sample was tumor tissue, taken from a patient who underwent chemoradiotherapy. V usage is TRBV20-1 and J usage is TRBJ2-5; D is unclear. The CDR3 region is CSARVSETQYF. CDR3 nucleotides: TGCAGTGCTAGGGTATCAGAGACCCAGTACTTC.